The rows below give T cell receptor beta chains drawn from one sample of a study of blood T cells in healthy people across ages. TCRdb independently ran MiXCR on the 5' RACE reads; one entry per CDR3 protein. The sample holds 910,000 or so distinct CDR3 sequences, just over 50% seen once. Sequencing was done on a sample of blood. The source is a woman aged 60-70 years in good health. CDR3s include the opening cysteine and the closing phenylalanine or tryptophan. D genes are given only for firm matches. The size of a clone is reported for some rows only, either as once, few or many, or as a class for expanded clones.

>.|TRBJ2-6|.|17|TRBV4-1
TGCGCCAGCAGCCAATACAGGGAAGGCTCTGGGGCCAACGTCCTGACTTTC
CASSQYREGSGANVLTF
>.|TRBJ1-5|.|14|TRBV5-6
TGTGCCAGCAGCTTGGTGGCGGGGGATCAGCCCCAGCATTTT
CASSLVAGDQPQHF
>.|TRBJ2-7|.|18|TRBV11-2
TGTGCCAGCAGCTTAGTAGGTCGAGGGCCGCGTGCGAGTTACGAGCAGTACTTC
CASSLVGRGPRASYEQYF
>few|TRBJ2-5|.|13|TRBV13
TGTGCCAGCAGCTCATCTGGAACGGAGACCCAGTACTTC
CASSSSGTETQYF
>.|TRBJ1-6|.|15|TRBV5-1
TGCGCCAGCAGCTTGGATGCAGGGGATAATTCACCCCTCCACTTT
CASSLDAGDNSPLHF
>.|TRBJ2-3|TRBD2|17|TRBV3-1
TGTGCCAGCAGCGAAGTAGCGGGAGTAGGTATCACAGATACGCAGTATTTT
CASSEVAGVGITDTQYF
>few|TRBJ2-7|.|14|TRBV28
TGTGCCAGCAGTGGATATACAGGAGTTTACGAGCAGTACTTC
CASSGYTGVYEQYF
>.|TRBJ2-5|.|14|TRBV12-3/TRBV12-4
TGTGCCAGCATGGACAATTTTGTGAGCGAGACCCAGTACTTC
CASMDNFVSETQYF
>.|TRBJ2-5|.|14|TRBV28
TGTGCCAGCAGGGGGACCGGCGGTCAAGAGACCCAGTACTTC
CASRGTGGQETQYF
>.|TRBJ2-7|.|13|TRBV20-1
TGCAGTGCTAGACTTGAAGTTTCCTACGAGCAGTACTTC
CSARLEVSYEQYF